These 31 T cell receptor beta chains originate from one sample sequenced in a study of beta chain features in type 1 diabetes listed by TCRdb under 2018. Study-wide findings and limitations: In all four CD4+ subsets, TCRB CDR3 length was moderately but significantly shorter in type 1 diabetes patients.

No antigens are known for them. Library construction relied on the immunoSEQ multiplex PCR assay. The High Capacity cDNA Reverse Transcription Kit was used to reverse transcribe all of the isolated RNA, meaning that expressed TCRB transcripts were what got sequenced. TCRdb took this table from immuneACCESS and kept in-frame rearrangements with V and J called. Such tables lack part of the clones; where checked against another copy, unresolved V genes explain under half of the gap, and the rest is unexplained. This sample is represented by approximately 250,000 clones; approximately 16% of them were singletons. The top ten clones comprise 0.065% to 0.1% of the sample. Sequences were obtained from naive CD4+ T cells from blood. The cell subset or site label of this sample denotes: true naive CD4+ T cells. The receptor set was obtained from a young man with type 1 diabetes.

The V gene is TRBV19, the J gene TRBJ2-1; D possibly corresponds to TRBD1 (6 bases). V lost 4 bases, J lost 6 bases, and 13 bases lay in between. The germline V gene encodes CDR1 LNHDA and CDR2 SQIVND (reference sequence). The CDR3 is 14 amino acids. In nucleotides, the CDR3 is TGTGCCAGTAGTACAGGGGACATACTCAATGAGCAGTTCTTC. As protein: CASSTGDILNEQFF.

This chain connects TRBV5-4 to TRBJ1-1; TRBD1 is a possible D gene (6 bases). Germline V gene sequence: CDR1 SGHNT, CDR2 YYREEE (reference sequence). The CDR3 covers 12 residues. V lost 0 bases and J lost 9, with 9 bases in between. The CDR3 DNA sequence: TGTGCCAGCAGCTTGGCCAGGGGTCAAGCTTTCTTT. It specifies CASSLARGQAFF.

This clone was detected a few times. This chain joins TRBV9 and TRBJ2-1, with D perhaps TRBD1 or TRBD2 (5 bases each). The CDR3 is 15 residues long. Trimming took off 0 bases at V and 4 bases at J, with 11 bases between the two ends. Germline values: CDR1 SGDLS, CDR2 YYNGEE. The CDR3 coding sequence is TGTGCCAGCAGCGTAGGGGGGACCAGTTACAATGAGCAGTTCTTC. This gives the protein CASSVGGTSYNEQFF.

The chain links TRBV29-1 to TRBJ2-5, with a tentative D call TRBD2 (6 bases). This CDR3 has 12 amino acids. Per germline, CDR1 SQVTM and CDR2 ANQGSEA. Trimming stripped 7 bases from V and 9 bases from J, with 18 bases between. CDR3 coding DNA: TGCAGCGCGGGGACGGAGTCGGGAGCCCAGTACTTC. Protein product: CSAGTESGAQYF. Full variable domain (outside the CDR3, taken from reference TRBV29-1 and TRBJ2-5): SAVISQKPSRDICQRGTSLTIQCQVDSQVTMMFWYRQQPGQSLTLIATANQGSEATYESGFVIDKFPISRPNLTFSTLTVSNMSPEDSSIYLCSAGTESGAQYFGPGTRLLVL.

The gene calls are TRBV4-3 and TRBJ2-7, with 7 bases lining up with TRBD1. Germline CDR1 and CDR2: LGHNA and YSLEER. V shed 0 bases and J 2 bases; nucleotides not matched to a gene: 4. The CDR3 consists of 15 residues. CDR3 sequence: CASSQDPQGAYEQYF. The CDR3 nucleotides read TGCGCCAGCAGCCAAGATCCCCAGGGGGCCTACGAGCAGTACTTC.

This clone has only a few counts. Written as DNA, the CDR3 is TGTGCCAGCAGCTCCCCTCGAGGGACAGGGAGCACAGATACGCAGTATTTT. Protein: CASSSPRGTGSTDTQYF. This chain connects TRBV7-2 to TRBJ2-3; 9 nucleotides agree with TRBD1. Germline assignment: CDR1 SGHTA and CDR2 FQGNSA. Losses at the gene ends were 4 bases for V and 0 bases for J; bases not matched to a gene: 8. The CDR3 loop spans 17 amino acids.

This clone was picked up many times. This rearrangement joins TRBV14 to TRBJ2-4, with D unclear. V lost 1 base, J lost 1 base, and 5 bases lay in between. This CDR3 spans 14 amino acids. Germline CDR1 is SGHDN and CDR2 is FVKESK. The CDR3 spells CASSQGLAKNIQYF. Here the CDR3 DNA reads TGTGCCAGCAGCCAAGGGCTTGCCAAAAACATTCAGTACTTC.

This chain joins TRBV30 and TRBJ1-5; D remains unclear. CDR1 and CDR2 from the germline V gene are GTSNPN and SVGIG (reference sequence). The length of the CDR3 is 13 residues. V shed 0 bases and J shed 4 bases, with 7 bases lying between them. CDR3 in DNA: TGTGCCTGGAGTGTAGGGCGTAATCAGCCCCAGCATTTT. The encoded protein is CAWSVGRNQPQHF.

This rearrangement joins TRBV15 to TRBJ2-3; 8 bases map to TRBD1. Germline values: CDR1 LNHNV, CDR2 YYDKDF (reference sequence). V lost 7 bases, J lost 1 base, and 7 bases stayed unmatched. CDR3 size: 15 residues. CDR3 coding DNA: TGTGCCACCACCTTTGGACAGGGCGGCACAGATACGCAGTATTTT. Translated: CATTFGQGGTDTQYF.

The chain employs TRBV4-3 and TRBJ2-1, with a weak D call TRBD1 (6 bases). The germline V gene encodes CDR1 LGHNA and CDR2 YSLEER. Trimming took 3 bases from V and 0 from J, leaving 12 bases between them. This CDR3 has 16 residues. CDR3 DNA sequence: TGCGCCAGCAGCCAGAAGGACAGTAGCTCCTACAATGAGCAGTTCTTC. Its protein product is CASSQKDSSSYNEQFF.

This chain connects TRBV30 to TRBJ1-4; D is ambiguous. The germline CDR1 and CDR2 sequences are GTSNPN and SVGIG (reference sequence). The CDR3 is 12 amino acids. Written as DNA, the CDR3 is TGTGCACATAACAGAAATGGGCAAAAACTGTTTTTT. Its protein product is CAHNRNGQKLFF. The full variable domain, its missing parts supplied by reference TRBV30 and TRBJ1-4, is SQTIHQWPATLVQPVGSPLSLECTVEGTSNPNLYWYRQAAGRGLQLLFYSVGIGQISSEVPQNLSASRPQDRQFILSSKKLLLSDSGFYLCAHNRNGQKLFFGSGTQLSVL.

The rearrangement joins TRBV7-2 to TRBJ2-4, with TRBD1 as a possible D gene (6 bases). Trimming took off 0 bases at V and 0 bases at J, with 12 bases between the two ends. Germline loops: CDR1 SGHTA, CDR2 FQGNSA. The CDR3 consists of 17 residues. The CDR3 nucleotides are TGTGCCAGCAGCTTAGCGCAGGGGTCAGTAGCCAAAAACATTCAGTACTTC. This sequence encodes CASSLAQGSVAKNIQYF.

CDR3 DNA sequence: TGTGCCACCAGCAGGGTTAGATACGAGCAGTACTTC. It specifies CATSRVRYEQYF. V and J are TRBV15 and TRBJ2-7; D gene uncertain. This CDR3 contains 12 residues. The germline gives CDR1 LNHNV, CDR2 YYDKDF (reference sequence). V was pared by 3 bases and J by 4 bases, with 7 bases between.

The chain couples TRBV27 to TRBJ2-5, with D hard to call. Germline values: CDR1 MNHEY, CDR2 SMNVEV (reference sequence). This CDR3 comprises 15 residues. With 4 bases removed from V and 3 bases from J, the gap between germline ends came to 15 bases. CDR3 bases: TGTGCCAGCAGTTCGTACGATGTGGGGAAAGAGACCCAGTACTTC. Translating gives CASSSYDVGKETQYF.

The V gene is TRBV29-1, the J gene TRBJ2-5; tentatively, D is TRBD1 (6 bases). The germline CDR1 and CDR2 sequences are SQVTM and ANQGSEA. The CDR3 length is 12 residues. The CDR3 DNA is TGCATCGTAGGGGGAGACCAAGAGACCCAGTACTTC. Its protein is CIVGGDQETQYF.

This clone showed up just a few times. The V gene is TRBV18, the J gene TRBJ2-5; TRBD1 might be the D (6 bases). Germline V CDR1 and CDR2: KGHSH, LQKENI. The CDR3 has 16 residues. V dropped 3 bases and J dropped 5 bases, with 19 bases sitting between them. The CDR3 loop is CASSPGTRSQGETQYF. In DNA, the CDR3 is TGTGCCAGCTCACCGGGAACCCGGTCTCAGGGGGAGACCCAGTACTTC. The full variable domain, its missing parts supplied by reference TRBV18 and TRBJ2-5, is NAGVMQNPRHLVRRRGQEARLRCSPMKGHSHVYWYRQLPEEGLKFMVYLQKENIIDESGMPKERFSAEFPKEGPSILRIQQVVRGDSAAYFCASSPGTRSQGETQYFGPGTRLLVL.

This clone has more than one count but fewer than ten. The rearrangement links TRBV7-2 to TRBJ2-3, with TRBD2 matching over 14 bases. Germline CDR1 SGHTA, CDR2 FQGNSA. The V gene end was trimmed by 5 bases and the J gene end by 4 bases; junction bases not matched to a gene: 8. The CDR3 runs 17 residues. This chain's CDR3 is CASSRWTSGRRSDTQYF. The CDR3 bases are TGTGCCAGCAGCAGATGGACTAGCGGGAGGAGGTCAGATACGCAGTATTTT.

This clone has just a few counts. This chain links TRBV27 with TRBJ2-2; 7 nucleotides agree with TRBD2. The ends lost 3 bases at V and 0 bases at J; junction bases unmatched: 7. The CDR3 has 17 residues. Germline V gives CDR1 MNHEY, CDR2 SMNVEV (reference sequence). For the CDR3, the DNA is TGTGCCAGCAGTTTCCCGACTAGCCTTACGAACACCGGGGAGCTGTTTTTT. Its translation is CASSFPTSLTNTGELFF.

The chain joins TRBV6-1 to TRBJ2-3; D remains ambiguous. The CDR3 sequence is 15 residues long. V was shortened by 4 bases and J by 0 bases, with 11 bases between the two germline ends. Looked up from germline, CDR1 is MNHNS and CDR2 is SASEGT. The DNA of the CDR3 is TGTGCCAGCAGTGTCCAAGTAGGCAGCACAGATACGCAGTATTTT. It yields the protein CASSVQVGSTDTQYF.

The CDR3 DNA is TGCAGCGTGCCCGGGACAGGGGGCTCAACTAATGAAAAACTGTTTTTT. This gives the protein CSVPGTGGSTNEKLFF. V is TRBV29-1 and J is TRBJ1-4; 12 nucleotides match TRBD1. CDR3 length equals 16 residues. With 6 bases clipped from V and 0 bases from J, the junction kept 5 bases outside the gene matches. Germline V gene data show CDR1 as SQVTM and CDR2 as ANQGSEA.

This clone was recorded a few times. The chain employs TRBV29-1 and TRBJ2-6, with no clear D. The V gene lost 2 bases and the J gene lost 0 bases, with 5 bases spanning the gap. This CDR3 has 14 residues. Germline CDR1 is SQVTM and CDR2 is ANQGSEA. CDR3 amino acids: CSVERVSGANVLTF. As DNA, the CDR3 is TGCAGCGTTGAAAGGGTCTCTGGGGCCAACGTCCTGACTTTC.

This chain uses TRBV4-3 with TRBJ2-3; 10 bases match TRBD1. V shed 4 bases, J shed 3 bases, and the junction held 4 bases outside the gene matches. The CDR3 totals 15 residues. Germline CDR1 is LGHNA and CDR2 is YSLEER. As DNA, the CDR3 is TGCGCCAGCAGCCTCCGGGACAGGGGAACAGATACGCAGTATTTT. Translation: CASSLRDRGTDTQYF.

DNA for the CDR3: TGTGCCAGCAGCTTAGACAGCTCCTACGAGCAGTACTTC. The encoded protein is CASSLDSSYEQYF. V and J are TRBV7-2 and TRBJ2-7; D is unclear. The CDR3 runs to 13 residues. V lost 1 base, J lost 0 bases, and 4 bases lay in between. Germline lookup yields CDR1 SGHTA and CDR2 FQGNSA.

This clone was found a few times. The chain couples TRBV4-1 to TRBJ2-3; D is unresolved. The CDR3 has 13 residues. Germline V gene data show CDR1 as MGHRA and CDR2 as YSYEKL. V lost 2 bases and J 8 bases, leaving 11 bases between the germline ends. CDR3 in amino acids: CASSQIPAATQYF. CDR3 nucleotide sequence: TGCGCCAGCAGCCAAATCCCGGCTGCTACGCAGTATTTT.

The chain combines TRBV30 with TRBJ1-1; D ambiguous. CDR1 GTSNPN and CDR2 SVGIG come from the germline V gene (reference sequence). V lost 4 bases, J lost 1 base, and 7 bases lay in between. The CDR3 covers 12 residues. CDR3 sequence reads: CAWNGQNTEAFF. As DNA, the CDR3 is TGTGCCTGGAACGGGCAGAACACTGAAGCTTTCTTT.

The rearrangement links TRBV27 to TRBJ2-6; no definite D call. V gave up 5 bases and J gave up 0 bases, with 17 bases separating them. There are 18 residues in the CDR3. CDR1 is MNHEY, CDR2 SMNVEV, per germline (reference sequence). The CDR3: CASSPAGFQLSGANVLTF. CDR3 in DNA: TGTGCCAGCAGTCCCGCAGGTTTTCAACTCTCTGGGGCCAACGTCCTGACTTTC.

This clone was observed a handful of times. The V call is TRBV29-1, the J call TRBJ1-2, with a tentative D call TRBD1 (6 bases). Trimming took 3 bases from V and 5 from J, leaving 10 bases between them. Germline V gene sequence: CDR1 SQVTM, CDR2 ANQGSEA. The CDR3 consists of 12 residues. The CDR3 DNA follows: TGCAGCGTTGACAAAACAGGGTATGGCTACACCTTC. Its protein is CSVDKTGYGYTF.

There are a few counts of this clone. The rearrangement uses TRBV4-3 and TRBJ2-1, with D perhaps TRBD2 (6 bases). CDR3 length: 17 amino acids. V lost 0 bases, J lost 2 bases, and 14 bases lay in between. Germline CDR1 and CDR2: LGHNA and YSLEER. As DNA, the CDR3 is TGCGCCAGCAGCCAAGATCGGGGGTCCACAACCTACAATGAGCAGTTCTTC. Protein sequence: CASSQDRGSTTYNEQFF.

Only a few counts were recorded for this clone. The chain joins TRBV25-1 to TRBJ2-7; 9 bases fit TRBD1. CDR1 and CDR2 (germline): MGHDK, SYGVNS. CDR3 length: 14 residues. Germline trimming cut 4 bases from V and 7 bases from J; bases unmatched to any gene: 8. Here the CDR3 DNA reads TGTGCCAGCAGTGTATCCGGGACAGGGTCTGAGCAGTACTTC. Translated, it gives CASSVSGTGSEQYF.

The chain couples TRBV10-3 to TRBJ2-1; D uncertain. The CDR3 is 16 residues long. Trimming left V 4 bases short and J 4 bases short, with 17 bases between. Per germline, CDR1 ENHRY and CDR2 SYGVKD. CDR3 protein: CAISGSPAADYNEQFF. CDR3 nucleotides: TGTGCCATCAGTGGGTCCCCGGCGGCAGATTACAATGAGCAGTTCTTC.

J is TRBJ2-3 and V is TRBV2; D call uncertain. CDR3 length: 12 amino acids. Germline V gives CDR1 SNHLY, CDR2 FYNNEI. V was shortened by 0 bases and J by 6 bases, with 4 bases between the two germline ends. The DNA of the CDR3 is TGTGCCAGCAGTGAAGCGGAGGATACGCAGTATTTT. It translates to CASSEAEDTQYF.